The rows below give T cell receptor beta chains drawn from one sample of a study of radiotherapy plus CTLA-4 blockade in lung cancer. TCRdb's copy holds only in-frame clones and misses some; the assay was immunoSEQ multiplex PCR. The sample lists 35,000 to 50,000 clones, 65% to 75% occurring once. Source: peripheral blood, taken from a patient treated with radiotherapy plus ipilimumab. Source of these receptors: a human donor with non-small cell lung cancer who had a partial response to radiotherapy plus ipilimumab. The CDR3 runs from the conserved cysteine through the conserved F or W. Fields, in order: clone size, J gene, D gene, V gene, CDR3 protein, CDR3 DNA. D genes are given only for firm matches. The size field is filled for only some rows; it gives once, few, many or a size class.

abundance: -
j_gene: TRBJ2-5
d_gene: -
v_gene: TRBV9
CDR3aa: CASSVGTGQETQYF
CDR3nt: TGTGCCAGCAGCGTAGGTACAGGCCAAGAGACCCAGTACTTC

abundance: -
j_gene: TRBJ1-3
d_gene: -
v_gene: TRBV5-4
CDR3aa: CASSETPATSGNTIYF
CDR3nt: TGTGCCAGCAGCGAGACGCCCGCGACATCTGGAAACACCATATATTTT

abundance: -
j_gene: TRBJ2-1
d_gene: -
v_gene: TRBV5-6
CDR3aa: CASSLYDEQFF
CDR3nt: TGTGCCAGCAGCTTGTATGATGAGCAGTTCTTC

abundance: -
j_gene: TRBJ1-4
d_gene: -
v_gene: TRBV14
CDR3aa: CASSQEGEDTNEKLFF
CDR3nt: TGTGCCAGCAGCCAAGAGGGAGAGGACACTAATGAAAAACTGTTTTTT

abundance: -
j_gene: TRBJ2-1
d_gene: TRBD1
v_gene: TRBV29-1
CDR3aa: CSVDGQGYNEQFF
CDR3nt: TGCAGCGTTGACGGACAGGGCTACAATGAGCAGTTCTTC

abundance: once
j_gene: TRBJ2-1
d_gene: TRBD2
v_gene: TRBV5-6
CDR3aa: CASSFSPGLALF
CDR3nt: TGTGCCAGCAGCTTTTCCCCGGGACTAGCGCTCTTC

abundance: -
j_gene: TRBJ1-5
d_gene: -
v_gene: TRBV7-2
CDR3aa: CASSFSPLSNQPQHF
CDR3nt: TGTGCCAGCAGCTTTAGCCCTTTAAGCAATCAGCCCCAGCATTTT

abundance: -
j_gene: TRBJ1-2
d_gene: TRBD1
v_gene: TRBV2
CDR3aa: CASRPGQPPYGYTF
CDR3nt: TGTGCCAGCAGACCGGGACAGCCACCCTATGGCTACACCTTC

abundance: once
j_gene: TRBJ2-3
d_gene: -
v_gene: TRBV7-2
CDR3aa: CASSLGISGRTDTQYF
CDR3nt: TGTGCCAGCAGCTTAGGAATTAGCGGACGCACAGATACGCAGTATTTT

abundance: few
j_gene: TRBJ1-2
d_gene: TRBD1
v_gene: TRBV19
CDR3aa: CASWGRGDRARGNYGYTF
CDR3nt: TGTGCCAGTTGGGGCCGGGGCGACAGGGCCCGGGGGAACTATGGCTACACCTTC

abundance: -
j_gene: TRBJ2-7
d_gene: TRBD2
v_gene: TRBV27
CDR3aa: CASSPFRGGEQYF
CDR3nt: TGTGCCAGCAGTCCATTCCGGGGGGGCGAGCAGTACTTC

abundance: -
j_gene: TRBJ2-1
d_gene: TRBD1
v_gene: TRBV4-2
CDR3aa: CASSQDRGYNEQFF
CDR3nt: TGTGCCAGCAGCCAGGACAGGGGCTACAATGAGCAGTTCTTC

abundance: -
j_gene: TRBJ1-4
d_gene: -
v_gene: TRBV4-3
CDR3aa: CASSQESGARLPEKLFF
CDR3nt: TGCGCCAGCAGCCAGGAAAGCGGGGCTAGGCTACCCGAAAAACTGTTTTTT

abundance: -
j_gene: TRBJ2-3
d_gene: -
v_gene: TRBV9
CDR3aa: CASSVDGGGGRDTQYF
CDR3nt: TGTGCCAGCAGCGTAGATGGAGGGGGGGGGAGAGATACGCAGTATTTT

abundance: -
j_gene: TRBJ1-5
d_gene: -
v_gene: TRBV18
CDR3aa: CASSTRDSNQPQHF
CDR3nt: TGTGCCAGCTCAACCAGGGATAGCAATCAGCCCCAGCATTTT

abundance: -
j_gene: TRBJ2-1
d_gene: TRBD2
v_gene: TRBV7-9
CDR3aa: CASSPGLAGDLGGNEQFF
CDR3nt: TGTGCCAGCAGCCCCGGACTAGCGGGGGACCTCGGTGGCAATGAGCAGTTCTTC

abundance: -
j_gene: TRBJ2-2
d_gene: TRBD2
v_gene: TRBV9
CDR3aa: CASSVGWTSVTGELFF
CDR3nt: TGTGCCAGCAGCGTAGGTTGGACTAGCGTCACCGGGGAGCTGTTTTTT

abundance: many
j_gene: TRBJ1-6
d_gene: -
v_gene: TRBV7-2
CDR3aa: CAGSRGPNSPLHF
CDR3nt: TGTGCCGGCTCTAGGGGTCCTAATTCACCCCTCCACTTT

abundance: -
j_gene: TRBJ1-3
d_gene: TRBD1
v_gene: TRBV7-8
CDR3aa: CASSWDRLTIYF
CDR3nt: TGTGCCAGCAGCTGGGACAGACTAACCATATATTTT

abundance: few
j_gene: TRBJ2-1
d_gene: -
v_gene: TRBV30
CDR3aa: CAWSVTGHNEQFF
CDR3nt: TGTGCCTGGAGTGTTACAGGCCACAATGAGCAGTTCTTC

abundance: -
j_gene: TRBJ2-3
d_gene: TRBD2
v_gene: TRBV5-1
CDR3aa: CASSLGSGSTDTQYF
CDR3nt: TGCGCCAGCAGCTTGGGTAGCGGGAGTACAGATACGCAGTATTTT

abundance: few
j_gene: TRBJ1-4
d_gene: -
v_gene: TRBV27
CDR3aa: CASSRGGWGEKLFF
CDR3nt: TGTGCCAGCAGCCGGGGGGGCTGGGGTGAAAAACTGTTTTTT